These T cell receptor beta chains were read from a single sample in a study of Ad26.COV2.S vaccination and SARS-CoV-2 variants. Method: immunoSEQ multiplex PCR; TCRdb's copy keeps in-frame clones and lacks some. The sample shows 350,000 to 500,000 clones, about 90% of them seen only once. Sequences were derived from peripheral blood, sampled in a trial of Ad26.COV2.S vaccine versus placebo. These receptors were collected from a person aged 18-65 years who received the Ad26.COV2.S COVID-19 vaccine or a placebo. CDR3s include the opening cysteine and the closing phenylalanine or tryptophan. D genes are given only for firm matches. Rows may omit the clone size; those that give it use once, few, many or a size class.

j_gene,abundance,v_gene,len,d_gene,CDR3aa,CDR3nt
TRBJ2-2,.,TRBV2,14,TRBD1,CASRGGQGPGELFF,TGTGCCAGTAGGGGGGGACAGGGCCCCGGGGAGCTGTTTTTT
TRBJ2-7,.,TRBV6-2/TRBV6-3,16,.,CASSYRPEQPQWEQYF,TGTGCCAGCAGTTACCGTCCAGAACAACCCCAATGGGAGCAGTACTTC
TRBJ2-7,.,TRBV6-6,14,TRBD1,CASTPGQRDYEQYF,TGTGCCAGCACCCCGGGACAGAGAGACTACGAGCAGTACTTC
TRBJ1-1,.,TRBV28,14,TRBD1,CASSSRTGNTEAFF,TGTGCCAGCAGTTCTCGGACAGGGAACACTGAAGCTTTCTTT
TRBJ2-1,.,TRBV4-3,15,.,CASSQGAGPYNEQFF,TGCGCCAGCAGCCAAGGGGCGGGTCCCTACAATGAGCAGTTCTTC
TRBJ1-5,once,TRBV7-7,15,.,CASRSLWVGNQPQHF,TGTGCTAGCAGAAGCTTGTGGGTTGGCAATCAGCCCCAGCATTTT
TRBJ1-1,.,TRBV30,15,TRBD1,CAWSLWDRVDTEAFF,TGTGCCTGGAGCCTTTGGGACAGGGTGGACACTGAAGCTTTCTTT
TRBJ1-4,.,TRBV5-1,15,.,CASSTGRDFNEKLFF,TGCGCCAGCAGCACCGGACGGGATTTTAATGAAAAACTGTTTTTT
TRBJ1-1,.,TRBV30,11,TRBD1,CAWRGGPEAFF,TGTGCCTGGAGAGGGGGCCCTGAAGCTTTCTTT
TRBJ1-1,once,TRBV30,12,.,CAWRVLTTEAFF,TGTGCCTGGAGGGTACTAACCACTGAAGCTTTCTTT
TRBJ2-1,.,TRBV5-1,14,.,CASSRDGSYNEQFF,TGCGCCAGCAGCCGGGACGGCTCCTACAATGAGCAGTTCTTC
TRBJ1-1,.,TRBV7-2,14,.,CASSLTRVNTEAFF,TGTGCCAGCAGCTTAACCAGGGTGAACACTGAAGCTTTCTTT
TRBJ1-2,.,TRBV7-2,13,.,CASSLVGDYGYTF,TGTGCCAGCAGCTTAGTGGGAGACTATGGCTACACCTTC
TRBJ2-7,once,TRBV20-1,11,.,CSASRSYEQYF,TGCAGTGCCTCAAGATCCTACGAGCAGTACTTC